This TCR beta chain stems from a study of patients and donors after allogeneic stem cell transplantation. The germline V gene encodes CDR1 MGHRA and CDR2 YSYEKL. V trimming: 6 bases; J trimming: 9 bases; junction bases outside the gene matches: 10. This CDR3 has 14 amino acids. This clonotype was picked up a small number of times. TCRdb reprocessed the RT-PCR reads with MiXCR, giving one entry per CDR3 protein. Altogether approximately 410,000 distinct CDR3 sequences are present, roughly 17% being singletons, with the ten largest covering around 7.2%. Sequenced: blood, either unsorted or a sorted T cell fraction (not recorded which). This TCR was sampled from a human donor who was either an allogeneic HSCT recipient or a stem cell or donor lymphocyte infusion donor (not recorded which). It is not recorded whose cells these are; they may come from a transplant donor. The V gene is TRBV4-1, the J gene TRBJ2-1; 8 bases agree with TRBD2. CDR3 loop: CASRDLAGNTEQFF. The CDR3 DNA reads as TGCGCCAGCAGGGACTTAGCGGGAAACACTGAGCAGTTCTTC.